The present entry profiles one T cell receptor (beta chain) with its context. This clonotype appeared a few times. This clone's antigen is unknown. Base-call qualities are not available, and no considerably larger clone is one nucleotide away. The receptor library was made with PCR. These reads were obtained on an Illumina HiSeq 2500. To normalize quantification of the TCRbeta repertoire, the TCR libraries were built with molecular barcoding that relied on unique molecular identifiers. TCRdb redid the processing of the public reads, applying fastp at Q25 and MiXCR, and retained in-frame beta chains. Each entry is one CDR3 protein sequence, shown with its most common DNA and genes. This sample has roughly 400,000 distinct CDR3 sequences in its table, and approximately 20% of those were observed once. The ten largest clonotypes hold 3.5% to 4% of the sample. According to the germline V gene, CDR1 reads SQVTM and CDR2 reads ANQGSEA. Between the V and J ends, shortened by 2 bases and 4 bases respectively, the junction contains 14 bases. The CDR3 holds 14 amino acids from the cysteine to the phenylalanine. Just the 42-base CDR3 DNA is kept, in frame starting at base 1.

The data belong to a study of T-cell reconstitution after alpha-beta-depleted transplantation in children (dated by TCRdb to between 2015 and 2016). About the investigation overall: Using TCR repertoire profiling, the study quantitatively followed how T-cell immune reconstitution unfolded in children after TCRalphabeta/CD19-depleted allogeneic hematopoietic cell transplantation.

The chain is encoded by TRBV29-1 joined to TRBJ2-5; the D segment may tentatively be TRBD1 or TRBD2, each giving 5 matched bases. The sequence was collected from a human donor who donated a stem cell graft to a child with acute myeloid leukemia. Sequencing used PBMCs from the stem cell graft donor, obtained from the stem cell graft. The encoded CDR3 is CSVELEGPRETQYF. The DNA reads as follows: TGCAGCGTTGAATTAGAGGGACCGAGAGAGACCCAGTACTTC.